These 21 T cell receptor beta chains originate from one sample sequenced in a study of CD8 T cells in ankylosing spondylitis. Which antigens these TCRs recognize remains unknown. TCRdb reprocessed the 5' RACE reads with MiXCR, giving one entry per CDR3 protein. The sample contains more than 250,000 distinct CDR3 sequences, approximately 8.2% of which appear only once. Study results and caveats: What seemed typical of ankylosing spondylitis blood was a TCR beta motif built from eight highly homologous variants.

The sequenced sample consisted of blood, either unsorted or a sorted T cell fraction (not recorded which). The source is a male donor with ankylosing spondylitis.

This clonotype was counted a few times. The chain links TRBV7-8 to TRBJ2-7; D unclear. In germline, CDR1 is SGHVS, CDR2 FQNEAQ. The V end lost 1 base, the J end lost 6 bases, and 10 bases lay between the germline ends. This CDR3 region has 13 residues. The CDR3 sequence: CASSLVDAGEQYF. The CDR3 DNA reads TGTGCCAGCAGCTTAGTCGATGCCGGCGAGCAGTACTTC.

This clonotype was observed many times. The J gene is TRBJ2-2, the V gene TRBV12-3 or TRBV12-4; tentatively, D is TRBD1 (6 bases). The CDR3 spans 15 residues. The V end lost 2 bases, the J end lost 1 base, and 8 bases lay between the germline ends. The CDR3 here is CASSLSGVNTGELFF. DNA for the CDR3: TGTGCCAGCAGTTTATCAGGGGTGAACACCGGGGAGCTGTTTTTT.

The chain's CDR3 is CAIRDRSYNYGYTF. CDR3 DNA: TGTGCCATCCGGGACAGGAGTTATAACTATGGCTACACCTTC. The chain uses TRBV28 and TRBJ1-2; 8 bases are a match to TRBD1. The germline V gene encodes CDR1 MDHEN and CDR2 SYDVKM. This CDR3 region has 14 residues. The trim removed 10 bases at V and 1 base at J, leaving 8 bases unmatched.

The chain is built from TRBV20-1 and TRBJ2-7, with 10 nucleotides matching TRBD2. The junction had 5 bases not matched to a gene; V was cut back by 3 bases and J by 0 bases. CDR3 length: 15 residues. CDR1 and CDR2 (germline): DFQATT, SNEGSKA (reference sequence). The CDR3 nucleotides read TGCAGTGCTAGTAGCGGGAGGACACTCTCCTACGAGCAGTACTTC. This encodes CSASSGRTLSYEQYF.

This clonotype was recorded a few times. The rearrangement links TRBV14 to TRBJ2-5, with D possibly TRBD2 on 5 matching bases. V lost 0 bases to trimming and J lost 5 bases, with 7 bases between them. The germline gives CDR1 SGHDN, CDR2 FVKESK. The CDR3 covers 13 residues. CDR3 sequence (DNA): TGTGCCAGCAGCCAAGACCTAGCTGAGACCCAGTACTTC. This encodes CASSQDLAETQYF.

The gene calls are TRBV6-1 and TRBJ2-1; D might be TRBD1 or TRBD2, each matching 5 bases. The CDR3 sequence is 13 residues long. V lost 7 bases and J lost 5, with 12 bases in between. In germline, CDR1 is MNHNS, CDR2 SASEGT. The CDR3 region is CASTEGPHNEQFF. DNA of the CDR3: TGTGCCAGCACCGAGGGACCGCACAATGAGCAGTTCTTC.

The rearrangement joins TRBV5-1 to TRBJ1-1; weak D call: TRBD1 (5 bases). The V gene's germline CDR1 is SGHRS and CDR2 YFSETQ. There are 13 residues in the CDR3. V lost 3 bases to trimming and J lost 3 bases, with 9 bases between them. The DNA of the CDR3 is TGCGCCAGCAGCTCCTCACAGGACACTGAAGCTTTCTTT. Amino acids: CASSSSQDTEAFF.

This clonotype was seen at least ten times. V gene TRBV29-1 combines with J gene TRBJ2-7, with D perhaps TRBD2 (5 bases). Germline V gene sequence: CDR1 SQVTM, CDR2 ANQGSEA. This CDR3 has 14 amino acids. Trimming stripped 6 bases from V and 0 bases from J, with 15 bases between. Written as DNA, the CDR3 is TGCAGCGTCGGTAATCCTGGGAGCTCCTACGAGCAGTACTTC. Protein product: CSVGNPGSSYEQYF.

This clonotype was seen only a few times. The chain recombines TRBV20-1 with TRBJ2-7; D is possibly TRBD1 (5 bases). This CDR3 contains 13 residues. Germline V CDR1 and CDR2: DFQATT, SNEGSKA (reference sequence). V gave up 6 bases and J gave up 5 bases, with 17 bases separating them. CDR3 DNA: TGCAGTGCACGACTCCACCAGGGCGACGAGCAGTACTTC. Its protein is CSARLHQGDEQYF.

V is TRBV4-2 and J is TRBJ1-2; D not certain. The V and J ends lost 1 base and 0 bases respectively, with 15 bases between them. Germline CDR1 is LGHNA and CDR2 is YNFKEQ. This CDR3 spans 17 amino acids. CDR3 nucleotide sequence: TGTGCCAGCAGCCAAGTCTTGGCAGCCTCCACTAACTATGGCTACACCTTC. This sequence encodes CASSQVLAASTNYGYTF.

This clonotype was found a few times. The chain carries TRBV29-1 and TRBJ2-3; D possibly matches TRBD1 or TRBD2 (5 bases each). Germline V gene data show CDR1 as SQVTM and CDR2 as ANQGSEA. The ends were cut back, 0 bases at V and 6 bases at J, with 16 bases in the middle. This CDR3 contains 15 residues. The CDR3 reads CSVEDGWDPRDTQYF. The DNA for the CDR3 is TGCAGCGTTGAAGATGGCTGGGACCCTCGGGATACGCAGTATTTT.

The chain joins TRBV6-2 or TRBV6-3 to TRBJ2-5; 14 bases are shared with TRBD2. This CDR3 contains 18 residues. With V trimmed by 6 bases and J by 5 bases, 14 bases remained unmatched. Germline assignment: CDR1 MNHEY and CDR2 SVGEGT. The CDR3 bases are TGTGCCAGCAGCTACCACCGACTAGCGGGAGGGCGTACGGAGACCCAGTACTTC. Protein: CASSYHRLAGGRTETQYF.

There are a few counts of this clonotype. The chain is built from TRBV10-3 and TRBJ1-5, with D uncertain. In germline, CDR1 is ENHRY, CDR2 SYGVKD. This CDR3 comprises 13 residues. The V end lost 6 bases, the J end lost 4 bases, and 10 bases lay between the germline ends. The CDR3 region is CAIRRQDNQPQHF. CDR3 DNA sequence: TGTGCCATCAGAAGGCAGGATAATCAGCCCCAGCATTTT.

J is TRBJ2-1 and V is TRBV5-4; TRBD2 matches at 8 bases. Germline values: CDR1 SGHNT, CDR2 YYREEE (reference sequence). V lost 2 bases and J lost 9; bases outside the gene matches: 4. There are 13 residues in the CDR3. CDR3 in amino acids: CASSFTSGAEQFF. CDR3 nucleotides: TGTGCCAGCAGCTTTACTAGCGGTGCTGAGCAGTTCTTC.

There are a few counts of this clonotype. The chain recombines TRBV14 with TRBJ1-2; 7 bases line up with TRBD1. J gave up 3 bases and V 0 bases, and 4 bases lay outside the gene matches. Germline V CDR1 and CDR2: SGHDN, FVKESK. CDR3 length equals 15 residues. The CDR3 region is CASSQDRGAHYGYTF. The CDR3 DNA sequence: TGTGCCAGCAGCCAAGACAGGGGGGCGCACTATGGCTACACCTTC.

This clonotype was seen repeatedly, ten times or more. The V gene is TRBV28, the J gene TRBJ2-2; no reliable D call. Between the trimmed V and J ends, which lost 1 base and 6 bases, there was a span of 6 bases. The germline gives CDR1 MDHEN, CDR2 SYDVKM. The CDR3 spans 13 residues. DNA for the CDR3: TGTGCCAGCAGTTTATTGCAACCCGGGGAGCTGTTTTTT. Translating it yields CASSLLQPGELFF.

This clonotype was seen more than once but under ten times. CDR3 sequence (DNA): TGCAGTGCGTATACTAGCAGTGGCTACAATGAGCAGTTCTTC. This codes for CSAYTSSGYNEQFF. V gene TRBV20-1 combines with J gene TRBJ2-1, with D perhaps matching TRBD2 (6 bases). Trimming took 6 bases from V and 3 from J, leaving 15 bases between them. This CDR3 region has 14 residues. From germline, CDR1 is DFQATT and CDR2 SNEGSKA (reference sequence).

This clonotype was counted ten times or more. This rearrangement joins TRBV7-9 to TRBJ2-2; D is uncertain. Trimming stripped 1 base from V and 0 bases from J, with 6 bases between. Germline V gene lookup returns CDR1 SEHNR and CDR2 FQNEAQ (reference sequence). The CDR3 is made up of 15 amino acids. This CDR3 is CASSLVLSNTGELFF. In nucleotides, the CDR3 is TGTGCCAGCAGCTTAGTCCTATCGAACACCGGGGAGCTGTTTTTT.

This clonotype was seen more than once but under ten times. This sequence joins TRBV7-9 and TRBJ2-1, with a possible D match to TRBD2 (5 bases). There are 13 residues in the CDR3. V lost 3 bases to trimming and J lost 7 bases, with 10 bases between them. Germline lookup yields CDR1 SEHNR and CDR2 FQNEAQ (reference sequence). The CDR3 loop is CASSFRGLNEQFF. As DNA, the CDR3 is TGTGCCAGCAGCTTTAGAGGGTTGAATGAGCAGTTCTTC.

There are a few counts of this clonotype. The rearrangement joins TRBV10-3 to TRBJ1-5; 10 bases are a match to TRBD1. The trim removed 11 bases at V and 6 bases at J, leaving 10 bases unmatched. The CDR3 is 14 residues long. CDR1 and CDR2 from the germline V gene are ENHRY and SYGVKD. The DNA of the CDR3 is TGTGCCGCCCGTGGGACAGGGGATGGTCAGCCCCAGCATTTT. This encodes CAARGTGDGQPQHF.

V gene TRBV25-1 combines with J gene TRBJ2-7, with 10 nucleotides matching TRBD2. The J segment lost 0 bases and the V segment lost 5 bases, leaving 13 bases of the junction unmatched. The CDR3 loop spans 18 amino acids. CDR1 is MGHDK, CDR2 SYGVNS, per germline. In DNA form, the CDR3 reads TGTGCCAGCAGTCCTGGGTGGACTAGCGGCCTGAGCTCCTACGAGCAGTACTTC. It specifies CASSPGWTSGLSSYEQYF.